This T cell receptor beta chain was captured by sequencing in a study of blood T cells in healthy people across ages. Donors gave roughly 10 milliliters of peripheral blood apiece. The CDR3 is 15 residues long. Germline CDR1 is SGHNT and CDR2 is YYREEE (reference sequence). The junction had 4 bases not matched to a gene; V was cut back by 4 bases and J by 0 bases. This clonotype was seen a handful of times. PCR was performed a second time for about 6 to 12 cycles using a sample-barcoded 5' primer and a J-beta primer mix. Each cDNA molecule, via a template-switch adaptor with 12 random nucleotides, was tagged. TCRdb redid the calling of the 5' RACE reads with MiXCR, one entry per CDR3 protein. The table records around 670,000 distinct CDR3 sequences, about 30% of them present only once.

The clonotype originates from an elderly woman in good health. The V gene is TRBV5-4, the J gene TRBJ2-3, with TRBD2 identical over 8 bases. Sequenced: blood. The CDR3 DNA sequence: TGTGCCAGCAGCAACAGCGGGGGTAGCACAGATACGCAGTATTTT. As protein: CASSNSGGSTDTQYF.